Listed below are T cell receptor beta chains from one sample, sequenced in a study of blood T cell repertoires in COVID-19. Profiling relied on immunoSEQ multiplex PCR, and the TCRdb table lists in-frame clones only, not all of them. Of 200,000 to 250,000 clones listed, less than 85% are singletons. Sequenced material: peripheral blood. These receptors all come from a woman older than 75 with active or convalescent COVID-19. Each CDR3 is given with its conserved first and last residue. The D gene is left open where the match is weak. Clone sizes are given selectively: once, few, many, or a class where the clone is expanded.

v_call: TRBV30; j_call: TRBJ2-7; d_call: TRBD1; clone_size: once; cdr3_nt: TGTGCCTGGAGTAGGACAGGGCTCTCCTACGAGCAGTACTTC; cdr3_aa: CAWSRTGLSYEQYF
v_call: TRBV10-3; j_call: TRBJ1-2; d_call: TRBD1; clone_size: NA; cdr3_nt: TGTGCCATCAGGGAGGGGGCAGGCTATGGCTACACCTTC; cdr3_aa: CAIREGAGYGYTF
v_call: TRBV19; j_call: TRBJ1-2; d_call: NA; clone_size: NA; cdr3_nt: TGTGCCAGTAGTCCACGGAGGGGTGGCTACACCTTC; cdr3_aa: CASSPRRGGYTF
v_call: TRBV2; j_call: TRBJ1-6; d_call: NA; clone_size: NA; cdr3_nt: TGTGCCAGCAGCCGAAGGGGTTTCTCCTATAATTCACCCCTCCACTTT; cdr3_aa: CASSRRGFSYNSPLHF
v_call: TRBV30; j_call: TRBJ2-1; d_call: NA; clone_size: NA; cdr3_nt: TGTGCCTGGACCGACGTCCGACGGGTCAATGAGCAGTTCTTC; cdr3_aa: CAWTDVRRVNEQFF
v_call: TRBV27; j_call: TRBJ2-2; d_call: NA; clone_size: NA; cdr3_nt: TGTGCCAGCAGAGCAGTGGGGCGGACCGGGGAGCTGTTTTTT; cdr3_aa: CASRAVGRTGELFF
v_call: TRBV4-1; j_call: TRBJ1-1; d_call: NA; clone_size: NA; cdr3_nt: TGCGCCAGCAGCCAAGAGATCGGAAACAGGGCTTTCTTT; cdr3_aa: CASSQEIGNRAFF
v_call: TRBV5-5; j_call: TRBJ2-7; d_call: TRBD1; clone_size: NA; cdr3_nt: TGTGCCAGCATTCCGGGACAGGGCGACTACGAGCAGTACTTC; cdr3_aa: CASIPGQGDYEQYF
v_call: TRBV6-6; j_call: TRBJ1-2; d_call: NA; clone_size: NA; cdr3_nt: TGTGCCAGCAGCCCCCTCCAGGCCCCTTTCTATGGCTACACCTTC; cdr3_aa: CASSPLQAPFYGYTF
v_call: TRBV5-1; j_call: TRBJ1-2; d_call: TRBD1; clone_size: NA; cdr3_nt: TGCGCCAGCAGCTACAACAGGGACAGGGGGCATGGCTACACCTTC; cdr3_aa: CASSYNRDRGHGYTF
v_call: TRBV11-2; j_call: TRBJ1-1; d_call: NA; clone_size: NA; cdr3_nt: TGTGCCAGCAGCTTAGGAGGGTTTGGTGCTGAAGCTTTCTTT; cdr3_aa: CASSLGGFGAEAFF
v_call: TRBV7-9; j_call: TRBJ1-2; d_call: NA; clone_size: NA; cdr3_nt: TGTGCCAGCAGCCTGACAGGAAGCTATGGCTACACCTTC; cdr3_aa: CASSLTGSYGYTF
v_call: TRBV4-1; j_call: TRBJ2-1; d_call: NA; clone_size: NA; cdr3_nt: TGCGCCAGCAGGGCTACGGAGGGCTCTTTTAATGAGCAGTTCTTC; cdr3_aa: CASRATEGSFNEQFF
v_call: TRBV6-5; j_call: TRBJ1-5; d_call: NA; clone_size: NA; cdr3_nt: TGTGCCAGCAGGCTCACCGGGTCCAGCAATCAGCCCCAGCATTTT; cdr3_aa: CASRLTGSSNQPQHF
v_call: TRBV5-4; j_call: TRBJ2-6; d_call: NA; clone_size: NA; cdr3_nt: TGTGCCAGCGGCGGGGCGGCGGGGGCCAACGTCCTGACTTTC; cdr3_aa: CASGGAAGANVLTF
v_call: TRBV7-9; j_call: TRBJ2-5; d_call: TRBD2; clone_size: NA; cdr3_nt: TGTGCCAGCAGCTTGAGGGACGGCGGGAGGGCGAAAGAGACCCAGTACTTC; cdr3_aa: CASSLRDGGRAKETQYF
v_call: TRBV5-1; j_call: TRBJ2-3; d_call: NA; clone_size: NA; cdr3_nt: TGCGCCAGCAGCCAAGTCAGAGGAGATACGCAGTATTTT; cdr3_aa: CASSQVRGDTQYF
v_call: TRBV11-2; j_call: TRBJ2-3; d_call: NA; clone_size: NA; cdr3_nt: TGTGCCAGCCAAAAACTTAGCACAGATACGCAGTATTTT; cdr3_aa: CASQKLSTDTQYF
v_call: TRBV3-1/TRBV3-2; j_call: TRBJ2-7; d_call: NA; clone_size: NA; cdr3_nt: TGTGCCAGCAGCCAGAGTTTTTACTCCTACGAGCAGTACTTC; cdr3_aa: CASSQSFYSYEQYF
v_call: TRBV4-2; j_call: TRBJ2-6; d_call: NA; clone_size: once; cdr3_nt: TGTGCCAGCAGCCAAGACAGCCTACAGGGCGCTGGGGCCAACGTCCTGACTTTC; cdr3_aa: CASSQDSLQGAGANVLTF
v_call: TRBV19; j_call: TRBJ1-3; d_call: NA; clone_size: NA; cdr3_nt: TGTGCCAGTAGTATAGTAGAGACAGTCACACATAAATCTGGAAACACCATATATTTT; cdr3_aa: CASSIVETVTHKSGNTIYF
v_call: TRBV6-6; j_call: TRBJ1-4; d_call: NA; clone_size: NA; cdr3_nt: TGTGCCAGCAGAGGGGCCAGGAGAGAAAAACTGTTTTTT; cdr3_aa: CASRGARREKLFF
v_call: TRBV4-1; j_call: TRBJ2-1; d_call: NA; clone_size: once; cdr3_nt: TGCGCCAGCAGCCAAGGCCAGGCCGGGGGAGCCTTCAATGAGCAGTTCTTC; cdr3_aa: CASSQGQAGGAFNEQFF
v_call: TRBV5-1; j_call: TRBJ2-3; d_call: NA; clone_size: NA; cdr3_nt: TGCGCCAGCAGCTCGCCCCGGGATGGAGATACGCAGTATTTT; cdr3_aa: CASSSPRDGDTQYF
v_call: TRBV7-8; j_call: TRBJ1-3; d_call: NA; clone_size: NA; cdr3_nt: TGTGCCAGCAGCTTAGCGTCAACGACAGGCTCTGGAAACACCATATATTTT; cdr3_aa: CASSLASTTGSGNTIYF
v_call: TRBV18; j_call: TRBJ2-1; d_call: NA; clone_size: NA; cdr3_nt: TGTGCCAGCTCACCAGTGGCTGACTCCTACAATGAGCAGTTCTTC; cdr3_aa: CASSPVADSYNEQFF
v_call: TRBV2; j_call: TRBJ1-1; d_call: TRBD1; clone_size: NA; cdr3_nt: TGTGCCAGCAATTGGGGTAGACAGGGAGGCACTGAAGCTTTTTTT; cdr3_aa: CASNWGRQGGTEAFF
v_call: TRBV6-5; j_call: TRBJ2-3; d_call: TRBD1; clone_size: once; cdr3_nt: TGTGCCGGCAACAGGGGCCGGACAGATACGCAGTATTTT; cdr3_aa: CAGNRGRTDTQYF
v_call: TRBV19; j_call: TRBJ1-6; d_call: TRBD1; clone_size: NA; cdr3_nt: TGTGCCAGTACCTCGAACAGGGGAACTAATTCACCCCTCCACTTT; cdr3_aa: CASTSNRGTNSPLHF
v_call: TRBV25-1; j_call: TRBJ1-5; d_call: NA; clone_size: NA; cdr3_nt: TGTGCCAGCAGTGGCGGGGGGGGGTATCATCAGCCCCAGCATTTT; cdr3_aa: CASSGGGGYHQPQHF
v_call: TRBV7-8; j_call: TRBJ1-6; d_call: NA; clone_size: NA; cdr3_nt: TGTGCCAGCAGCTTAGCCAGAACAGAACGCGACACCTATAATTCACCCCTCCACTTT; cdr3_aa: CASSLARTERDTYNSPLHF
v_call: TRBV4-2; j_call: TRBJ2-1; d_call: TRBD1; clone_size: NA; cdr3_nt: TGTGCCAGCAGCCCAGGGGGATCCTACAATGAGCAGTTCTTC; cdr3_aa: CASSPGGSYNEQFF
v_call: TRBV28; j_call: TRBJ1-5; d_call: TRBD1; clone_size: once; cdr3_nt: TGTGCCAGCAGTTTTCGGGACAGGGGACGCAATCAGCCCCAGCATTTT; cdr3_aa: CASSFRDRGRNQPQHF
v_call: TRBV2; j_call: TRBJ2-1; d_call: NA; clone_size: NA; cdr3_nt: TGCGCCAGCAGTGAAGCGCTGGGCCCCCAGGATGAGCAGTTCTTC; cdr3_aa: CASSEALGPQDEQFF
v_call: TRBV5-1; j_call: TRBJ2-1; d_call: NA; clone_size: NA; cdr3_nt: TGCGCCAGCAGCTTGGGGGGGCACCCATACAATGAGCAGTTCTTC; cdr3_aa: CASSLGGHPYNEQFF
v_call: TRBV19; j_call: TRBJ2-3; d_call: TRBD2; clone_size: NA; cdr3_nt: TGTGCCAGTAGCCAAAACGGACTAGCGGGAGGCACAGATACGCAGTATTTT; cdr3_aa: CASSQNGLAGGTDTQYF
v_call: TRBV2; j_call: TRBJ2-7; d_call: TRBD1; clone_size: once; cdr3_nt: TGTGCCAGCAGTGACCAGGGACAGGCCTACGAGCAGTACTTC; cdr3_aa: CASSDQGQAYEQYF
v_call: TRBV7-2; j_call: TRBJ2-3; d_call: NA; clone_size: NA; cdr3_nt: TGTGCCAGCAGCTTAGGGGCTAGCACAGATACGCAGTATTTT; cdr3_aa: CASSLGASTDTQYF
v_call: TRBV9; j_call: TRBJ2-1; d_call: TRBD2; clone_size: NA; cdr3_nt: TGTGCCAGCTCTAGCGGGAGTGGGACCTACAATGAGCAGTTCTTC; cdr3_aa: CASSSGSGTYNEQFF
v_call: TRBV7-9; j_call: TRBJ1-2; d_call: NA; clone_size: few; cdr3_nt: TGTGCCAGCAGCTTAGCTTCAGGGTGGCACTATGGCTACACCTTC; cdr3_aa: CASSLASGWHYGYTF
v_call: TRBV6-5; j_call: TRBJ1-4; d_call: NA; clone_size: NA; cdr3_nt: TGTGCCAGCAATCCAGTCCAAACTAATGAAAAACTGTTTTTT; cdr3_aa: CASNPVQTNEKLFF
v_call: TRBV28; j_call: TRBJ2-1; d_call: TRBD2; clone_size: NA; cdr3_nt: TGTGCCAGCAGTCTTCTAGCGGCCTCCTACAATGAGCAGTTCTTC; cdr3_aa: CASSLLAASYNEQFF
v_call: TRBV19; j_call: TRBJ2-2; d_call: TRBD2; clone_size: NA; cdr3_nt: TGTGCCAGTAGAAGCCCCTGGGGGGGGAACACCGGGGAGCTGTTTTTT; cdr3_aa: CASRSPWGGNTGELFF
v_call: TRBV5-6; j_call: TRBJ2-5; d_call: TRBD2; clone_size: NA; cdr3_nt: TGTGCCAGCAGCTTCGACCGCTCTAGCGGGGCCCAAGAGACCCAGTACTTC; cdr3_aa: CASSFDRSSGAQETQYF
v_call: TRBV24-1; j_call: TRBJ1-2; d_call: NA; clone_size: once; cdr3_nt: TGTGCCACCAGTGATTCTGGGGCCGGTAACGGTGGCTACACCTTC; cdr3_aa: CATSDSGAGNGGYTF
v_call: TRBV5-8; j_call: TRBJ1-1; d_call: TRBD1; clone_size: NA; cdr3_nt: TGTGCCAGCAGCCCCAGGGACAGATGGAACACTGAAGCTTTCTTT; cdr3_aa: CASSPRDRWNTEAFF